This is a list of T cell receptor beta chains from one sample in a study of regulatory dendritic cells for organ transplantation. Some clones are missing from TCRdb's copy, which holds only in-frame ones; the method was immunoSEQ multiplex PCR. In the table there are fewer than 40,000 clones, roughly 89% of which are singletons. Input material: naive CD4+ T cells from blood. These TCRs come from a human donor in good health. Both conserved end residues are part of each CDR3. A D gene is named only where the DNA matches it firmly. Some rows mark clone size as missing; the rest say once, few, many or name a class of expanded clone.

length	D	V	J	size	CDR3	DNA
17	.	TRBV18	TRBJ1-4	.	CASSLREPSATNEKLFF	TGTGCCAGCTCACTACGTGAACCGAGTGCAACTAATGAAAAACTGTTTTTT
14	.	TRBV18	TRBJ1-4	.	CASSPRQGLRKLFF	TGTGCCAGCTCACCGCGGCAGGGGTTGAGAAAACTGTTTTTT
18	TRBD2	TRBV30	TRBJ2-1	once	CAWSATRGLAGLYNEQFF	TGTGCCTGGAGTGCAACCAGAGGGTTAGCGGGACTATACAATGAGCAGTTCTTC
17	TRBD2	TRBV7-2	TRBJ2-1	.	CASSYRLAGSTGREQFF	TGTGCCAGCAGCTATAGACTAGCGGGGTCCACTGGGAGGGAGCAGTTCTTC
12	.	TRBV7-9	TRBJ1-4	few	CASSSRDEKLFF	TGTGCCAGCAGCTCCAGGGATGAAAAACTGTTTTTT
16	.	TRBV7-2	TRBJ2-3	.	CASSLRGGGITDTQYF	TGTGCCAGCAGCCTCCGAGGGGGGGGGATCACAGATACGCAGTATTTT
15	.	TRBV28	TRBJ2-2	.	CASKRAGAITGELFF	TGTGCCAGTAAAAGGGCAGGGGCCATCACCGGGGAGCTGTTTTTT
16	TRBD1	TRBV19	TRBJ2-7	.	CASSLIQGALPYEQYF	TGTGCCAGTAGTTTAATACAGGGGGCTCTTCCCTACGAGCAGTACTTC
13	TRBD1	TRBV29-1	TRBJ2-7	.	CSVDRGEPYEQYF	TGCAGCGTGGACAGGGGGGAACCCTACGAGCAGTACTTC
13	.	TRBV9	TRBJ1-2	.	CASSVGGSGGYTF	TGTGCCAGCAGCGTAGGGGGATCGGGAGGCTACACCTTC
14	TRBD1	TRBV19	TRBJ2-7	.	CASSPGQTSYEQYF	TGTGCCAGTAGCCCGGGACAGACATCCTACGAGCAGTACTTC
16	.	TRBV30	TRBJ1-3	.	CAWSILGTVSGNTIYF	TGTGCCTGGAGTATCCTAGGGACTGTCTCTGGAAACACCATATATTTT
22	TRBD2	TRBV4-2	TRBJ2-1	.	CASSQYRTPGLAGGSSYNEQFF	TGTGCCAGCAGCCAATACCGGACTCCGGGACTAGCGGGGGGGAGCTCCTACAATGAGCAGTTCTTC
20	TRBD2	TRBV12-5	TRBJ2-3	.	CASGSRSGTSGLYSTDTQYF	TGTGCTAGTGGTTCACGCTCCGGGACTAGCGGGCTTTATAGCACAGATACGCAGTATTTT
13	.	TRBV5-4	TRBJ2-7	.	CASSDSIHYEQYF	TGTGCCAGCAGCGACAGTATCCACTACGAGCAGTACTTC
18	TRBD1	TRBV5-6	TRBJ2-3	.	CASSRLGYQGQGADTQYF	TGTGCCAGCAGCCGGCTCGGGTATCAGGGACAGGGGGCGGATACGCAGTATTTT
13	.	TRBV5-1	TRBJ1-2	.	CASSSPDSYGYTF	TGCGCCAGCAGCTCTCCGGACAGCTATGGCTACACCTTC
15	TRBD2	TRBV6-1	TRBJ2-6	.	CACGGSESGANVLTF	TGTGCCTGCGGGGGGTCGGAATCTGGGGCCAACGTCCTGACTTTC
15	.	TRBV7-2	TRBJ2-5	.	CASSLAHGRQETQYF	TGTGCCAGCAGCTTAGCGCATGGCAGACAAGAGACCCAGTACTTC
15	TRBD1	TRBV15	TRBJ1-4	.	CATSRGSGGREKLFF	TGTGCCACCAGCAGAGGCTCAGGGGGGCGGGAAAAACTGTTTTTT
13	.	TRBV19	TRBJ2-3	once	CASSIGATDTQYF	TGTGCCAGTAGTATAGGGGCCACAGATACGCAGTATTTT
17	.	TRBV5-4	TRBJ1-1	.	CASSLAFGSPGNTEAFF	TGTGCCAGCAGCTTGGCTTTTGGCTCACCCGGGAACACTGAAGCTTTCTTT
17	TRBD1	TRBV19	TRBJ1-1	.	CASTKLPGQGKNTEAFF	TGTGCCAGCACCAAATTACCGGGACAGGGGAAGAACACTGAAGCTTTCTTT
17	TRBD2	TRBV4-2	TRBJ2-2	.	CASSQDGLAGATGELFF	TGTGCCAGCAGCCAAGATGGCCTAGCGGGAGCCACCGGGGAGCTGTTTTTT
11	.	TRBV6-6	TRBJ2-2	.	CASSFTGELFF	TGTGCCAGCAGCTTCACCGGGGAGCTGTTTTTT
17	TRBD2	TRBV5-1	TRBJ2-3	.	CASSHSGRPASIGTQYF	TGCGCCAGCAGCCATAGCGGGAGGCCCGCTAGCATCGGGACGCAGTATTTT
16	TRBD1	TRBV11-2	TRBJ1-4	.	CASSQRVRDRGDKLFF	TGTGCCAGCAGCCAAAGAGTCCGGGACAGGGGGGACAAACTGTTTTTT
16	TRBD1	TRBV7-8	TRBJ1-2	.	CASSLAKDRVSYGYTF	TGTGCCAGCAGCTTAGCGAAAGACAGGGTTAGCTATGGCTACACCTTC
13	.	TRBV5-8	TRBJ1-2	few	CASSRGGNYGYTF	TGTGCCAGCAGCCGAGGGGGGAACTATGGCTACACCTTC
17	.	TRBV7-3	TRBJ1-1	.	CASSLRGTRSGLTEAFF	TGTGCCAGCAGCTTAAGAGGTACGAGGTCGGGCCTCACTGAAGCTTTCTTT
12	.	TRBV29-1	TRBJ2-7	.	CSVVMTVDEQYF	TGCAGCGTTGTCATGACTGTCGACGAGCAGTACTTC
14	TRBD1	TRBV6-6	TRBJ1-1	once	CASSYSSGGTEAFF	TGTGCCAGCAGTTACTCGTCAGGGGGCACTGAAGCTTTCTTT
16	.	TRBV7-2	TRBJ2-5	.	CASSVIRGAPPETQYF	TGTGCCAGCAGCGTGATTCGGGGAGCCCCTCCAGAGACCCAGTACTTC
15	TRBD1	TRBV19	TRBJ2-6	.	CASSTGGSGANVLTF	TGTGCCAGTAGTACAGGGGGCTCTGGGGCCAACGTCCTGACTTTC
16	TRBD1	TRBV14	TRBJ2-1	.	CASSHNSGTGYNEQFF	TGTGCCAGCAGCCACAATTCCGGGACAGGATACAATGAGCAGTTCTTC
16	.	TRBV7-6	TRBJ1-1	.	CASSFPLGGREYEAFF	TGTGCCAGCAGTTTCCCCTTGGGGGGCAGAGAATATGAAGCTTTCTTT
15	.	TRBV10-3	TRBJ2-3	.	CATLLKGGDTGPQYF	TGTGCCACCCTCCTGAAGGGCGGGGACACCGGGCCGCAGTATTTT
15	.	TRBV7-2	TRBJ2-3	once	CASSPGGPGTDTQYF	TGTGCCAGCAGCCCAGGAGGGCCAGGCACAGATACGCAGTATTTT
13	.	TRBV14	TRBJ1-2	few	CASSQDAPQGYTF	TGTGCCAGCAGCCAAGATGCCCCTCAAGGCTACACCTTC
14	.	TRBV6-1	TRBJ2-1	.	CASSPLGRYNEQFF	TGTGCCAGCAGTCCGCTGGGACGGTACAATGAGCAGTTCTTC
14	.	TRBV5-6	TRBJ1-1	.	CASSFFGVNTEAFF	TGTGCCAGCAGCTTTTTCGGGGTGAACACTGAAGCTTTCTTT
14	TRBD1	TRBV19	TRBJ1-5	.	CASWMGQLNQPQHF	TGTGCCAGTTGGATGGGACAGCTCAATCAGCCCCAGCATTTT
19	TRBD2	TRBV10-3	TRBJ2-7	.	CAIRHGRTSGSTVSYEQYF	TGTGCCATCAGGCATGGGCGGACTAGCGGGAGCACCGTCTCCTACGAGCAGTACTTC
16	.	TRBV28	TRBJ1-2	.	CASSSIVTEQAYGYTF	TGTGCCAGCAGTTCAATCGTCACGGAACAGGCCTATGGCTACACCTTC
13	.	TRBV7-3	TRBJ1-1	.	CASSPKRNTEAFF	TGTGCCAGCAGCCCTAAACGGAACACTGAAGCTTTCTTT
16	.	TRBV7-9	TRBJ1-1	.	CASSSTDRPMNTEAFF	TGTGCCAGCAGCTCCACCGACAGGCCCATGAACACTGAAGCTTTCTTT
17	.	TRBV6-1	TRBJ1-1	.	CASSENWAGNYGIEAFF	TGTGCCAGCAGTGAAAATTGGGCAGGGAATTATGGAATTGAAGCTTTCTTT
15	.	TRBV15	TRBJ2-7	once	CATSRDRTVTYEQYF	TGTGCCACCAGCAGAGACCGGACAGTTACCTACGAGCAGTACTTC
12	.	TRBV30	TRBJ1-5	few	CAWSFPGQPQHF	TGTGCCTGGAGTTTCCCGGGACAGCCCCAGCATTTT
14	.	TRBV21-1	TRBJ2-7	few	CASSRGRAGYEQYF	TGTGCCAGCAGCAGGGGTAGGGCAGGCTACGAGCAGTACTTC
10	.	TRBV7-9	TRBJ1-1	few	CASSLSEAFF	TGTGCCAGCAGCTTATCTGAAGCTTTCTTT
17	.	TRBV4-1	TRBJ1-4	.	CASRADLDSATNEKLFF	TGCGCCAGCAGGGCCGACCTAGACAGTGCAACTAATGAAAAACTGTTTTTT
14	.	TRBV5-1	TRBJ2-3	.	CASQRLGRTDTQYF	TGCGCCAGCCAACGACTAGGGCGCACAGATACGCAGTATTTT
13	.	TRBV11-2	TRBJ2-7	.	CASSYSGSYEQYF	TGTGCCAGCAGTTACAGTGGGTCCTACGAGCAGTACTTC